These T cell receptor beta chains were read from a single sample in a study of OX40 agonist ivuxolimab in advanced cancers. Clones were read by immunoSEQ multiplex PCR, and TCRdb kept only the in-frame ones, dropping some. This sample has 95,000 to 150,000 clones; around 95% occur once, and the top ten carry 0.15% to 0.17%. The sample here was CD4+ or CD8+ T cells sorted from blood, taken in a trial of the OX40 agonist ivuxolimab. These receptors all come from an adult with an advanced solid tumor such as melanoma, head and neck, liver or kidney cancer. The CDR3 runs from the conserved cysteine through the conserved F or W. Only part of the rows carry a size: once, few, many, or a class if the clone is expanded.

V gene	J gene	clone size	CDR3 protein
TRBV18	TRBJ2-5	.	CASSPEETQYF
TRBV7-2	TRBJ2-3	.	CASSLLAGADQSTDTQYF
TRBV5-6	TRBJ2-2	.	CASSLLQGELFF
TRBV6-5	TRBJ2-5	.	CASSYLAPGETQYF
TRBV7-2	TRBJ2-6	.	CASSLQAALPFSGANVLTF
TRBV28	TRBJ1-4	.	CASRLTGTREKLFF
TRBV7-3	TRBJ2-1	once	CASSFGGLQNNEQFF
TRBV7-2	TRBJ2-1	.	CASSFDRGPYNEQFF
TRBV4-2	TRBJ2-5	.	CASSQAQGLAKETQYF
TRBV19	TRBJ2-2	once	CASSRNRGELFF
TRBV7-2	TRBJ2-3	.	CASSLGGRRWLADTQYF
TRBV7-6	TRBJ1-5	.	CASSLRGSNQPQHF
TRBV7-6	TRBJ2-3	once	CASSLGGTGDGNTQYF
TRBV7-9	TRBJ2-1	.	CASSLGSSGYNEQFF
TRBV21-1	TRBJ1-2	.	CASRILRDRDSARNGYTF
TRBV18	TRBJ2-7	.	CASSPLGTYEQYF
TRBV2	TRBJ1-6	.	CASSEARFRGGSLHF
TRBV7-2	TRBJ2-1	.	CASSFVLAAGYNEQFF
TRBV10-2	TRBJ2-3	.	CASRTGGADTQYF
TRBV25-1	TRBJ2-2	.	CASTLGSGELFF
TRBV6-6	TRBJ1-2	.	CASSYSRNSYGYTF
TRBV4-1	TRBJ2-1	.	CASSPLTSGSSYNEQFF
TRBV28	TRBJ2-4	.	CASRGLAGSEVQYF